This T cell receptor beta chain appears in the sequencing data of a study of T-cell reconstitution after alpha-beta-depleted transplantation in children. Overall study results and limits: Surviving recipient T cells and thymic progenitors accounted for the high day-60 TCRbeta diversity observed in some patients. Alpha-beta T cells about two months after transplant reportedly derived from several hundred expanded graft clones. T cells produced anew were the main source of T-cell counts and diversity one year after transplant.

V was pared by 6 bases and J by 5 bases, with 10 bases of the junction left unmatched. This CDR3 region has 16 residues. CDR1 is DFQATT, CDR2 SNEGSKA, per germline (reference sequence). This clonotype was detected many times. The antigen is unknown. Preparing the TCRbeta library involved the use of unique molecular identifiers. TCRdb re-called the PCR reads through MiXCR, storing one row per CDR3 protein. The sample includes a few hundred thousand distinct CDR3 sequences, more than 9% of them seen just once. The material sequenced was peripheral blood, taken 180 days after TCRalphabeta/CD19-depleted stem cell transplant. The TCR was taken from a male patient aged 2 to 9 who had a stem cell transplant for chronic granulomatous disease, so the T cells may come from the graft donor. The chain is built from TRBV20-1 and TRBJ2-2, with 12 bases lining up with TRBD1. The CDR3: CSARDRGRLGTGELFF. The CDR3 DNA sequence: TGCAGTGCCCGGGACAGGGGGCGGTTGGGGACCGGGGAGCTGTTTTTT.